This T cell receptor (beta chain) was identified during a study of T cell changes during pregnancy in multiple sclerosis. This CDR3 is 15 amino acids long. In germline, CDR1 is SGHRS, CDR2 YFSETQ. Losses at the gene ends were 5 bases for V and 2 bases for J; bases not matched to a gene: 8. The data were produced by immunoSEQ multiplex PCR, yet TCRdb's version contains in-frame clones alone and is incomplete. Of approximately 88,000 clones in the sample, about 95% were seen once. The sequence came from a female donor with multiple sclerosis, enrolled in a pregnancy study. The sequenced sample was peripheral blood, obtained in the second trimester of pregnancy. The chain uses TRBV5-1 and TRBJ2-3; 7 nucleotides match TRBD2. DNA for the CDR3: TGCGCCAGCAGTGGGACGACTAGCTCCACAGATACGCAGTATTTT. As protein: CASSGTTSSTDTQYF.